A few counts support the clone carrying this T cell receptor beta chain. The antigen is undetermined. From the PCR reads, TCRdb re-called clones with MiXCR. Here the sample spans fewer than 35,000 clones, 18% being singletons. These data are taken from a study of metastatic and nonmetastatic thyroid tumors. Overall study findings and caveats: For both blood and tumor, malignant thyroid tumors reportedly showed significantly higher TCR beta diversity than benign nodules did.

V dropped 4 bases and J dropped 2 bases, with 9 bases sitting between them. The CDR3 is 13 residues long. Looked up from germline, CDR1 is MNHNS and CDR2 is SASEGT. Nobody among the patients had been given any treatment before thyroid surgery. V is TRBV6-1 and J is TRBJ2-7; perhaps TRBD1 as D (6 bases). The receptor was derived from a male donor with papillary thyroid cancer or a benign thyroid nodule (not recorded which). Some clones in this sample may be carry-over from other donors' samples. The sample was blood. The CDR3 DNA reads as TGTGCCAGCAGTGTACAGGGTGCCTACGAGCAGTACTTC. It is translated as CASSVQGAYEQYF.